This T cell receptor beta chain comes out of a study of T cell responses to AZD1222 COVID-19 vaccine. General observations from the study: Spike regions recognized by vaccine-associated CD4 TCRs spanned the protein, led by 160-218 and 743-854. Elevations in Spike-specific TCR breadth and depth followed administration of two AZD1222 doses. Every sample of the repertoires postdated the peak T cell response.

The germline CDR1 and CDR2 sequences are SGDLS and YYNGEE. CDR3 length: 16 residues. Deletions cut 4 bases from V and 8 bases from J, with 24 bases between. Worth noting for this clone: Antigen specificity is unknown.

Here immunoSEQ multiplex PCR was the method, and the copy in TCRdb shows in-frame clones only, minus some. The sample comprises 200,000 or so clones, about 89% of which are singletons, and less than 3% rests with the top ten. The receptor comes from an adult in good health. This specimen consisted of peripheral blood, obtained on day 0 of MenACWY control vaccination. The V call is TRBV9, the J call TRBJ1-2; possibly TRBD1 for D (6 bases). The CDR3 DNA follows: TGTGCCAGCAGCCCCGGAAGATTACAGGGCTTCCAGGGCTACACCTTC. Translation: CASSPGRLQGFQGYTF.